The present TCR beta chain was sequenced within a study of vaccination effects on CD4 cells after COVID-19. Whole-study results and caveats: Nearly all vaccine-induced clones in healthy recipients recognized only SARS-CoV-2.

Clones were sequenced by immunoSEQ multiplex PCR, and TCRdb holds only the in-frame ones, with some missing. The sample contains around 83,000 clones, about 74% of which appear only once. CDR3 length equals 15 residues. V dropped 3 bases and J dropped 3 bases, with 13 bases sitting between them. Germline assignment: CDR1 SGHRS and CDR2 YFSETQ. With the ViraFEST assay, the study expanded antigen-specific CD4+ T cells using viral peptide pools, then sequenced them. It was after approximately 11 days of culture that CD4+ T cells were isolated. In regard to this clone: Its antigen is currently unknown.

The gene calls are TRBV5-1 and TRBJ1-3; tentatively, D is TRBD1 (6 bases). Sequences were derived from CD4+ T cells from PBMCs cultured with HCoV-229E spike peptides, sampled before COVID-19 vaccination. The source is a human donor who received a COVID-19 vaccine. CDR3 region: CASSSVGQSGNTIYF. The CDR3 nucleotides read TGCGCCAGCAGCTCGGTAGGACAGAGTGGAAACACCATATATTTT.